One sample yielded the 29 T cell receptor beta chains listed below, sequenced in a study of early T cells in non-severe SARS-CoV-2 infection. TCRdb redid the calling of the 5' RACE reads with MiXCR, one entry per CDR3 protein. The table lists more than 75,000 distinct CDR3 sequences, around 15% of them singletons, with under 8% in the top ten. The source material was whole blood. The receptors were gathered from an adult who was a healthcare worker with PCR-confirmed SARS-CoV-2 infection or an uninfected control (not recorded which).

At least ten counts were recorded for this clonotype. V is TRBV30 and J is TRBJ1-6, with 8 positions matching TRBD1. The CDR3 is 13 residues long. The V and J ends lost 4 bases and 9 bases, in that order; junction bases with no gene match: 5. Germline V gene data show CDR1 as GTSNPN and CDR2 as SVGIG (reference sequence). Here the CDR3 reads CAWTRQGASPLHF. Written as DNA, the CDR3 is TGTGCCTGGACGAGGCAGGGGGCTTCACCCCTCCACTTT.

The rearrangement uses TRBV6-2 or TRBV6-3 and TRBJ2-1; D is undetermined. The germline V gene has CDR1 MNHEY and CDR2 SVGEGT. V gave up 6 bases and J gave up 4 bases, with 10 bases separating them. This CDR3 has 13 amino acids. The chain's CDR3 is CASRRSLYNEQFF. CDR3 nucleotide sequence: TGTGCCAGCAGGAGGTCTCTTTACAATGAGCAGTTCTTC.

The CDR3 bases are TGTGCCAGCAGCCAATCGCCGCAGGGGGTCGGAAACACCATATATTTT. This gives the protein CASSQSPQGVGNTIYF. The chain joins TRBV3-1 to TRBJ1-3, with 7 bases lining up with TRBD1. The CDR3 runs 16 residues. Trimming cost V 2 bases and J 4 bases; bases outside gene matches: 8. CDR1 and CDR2 (germline): LGHDT, YNNKEL (reference sequence).

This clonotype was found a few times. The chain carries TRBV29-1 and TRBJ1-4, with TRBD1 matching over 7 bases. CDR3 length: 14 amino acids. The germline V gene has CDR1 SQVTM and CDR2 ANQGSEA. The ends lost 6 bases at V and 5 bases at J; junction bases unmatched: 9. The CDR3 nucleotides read TGCAGCGTGGAATTATGGACAGGAAATGAAAAACTGTTTTTT. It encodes CSVELWTGNEKLFF. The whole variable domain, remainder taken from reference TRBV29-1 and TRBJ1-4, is SAVISQKPSRDICQRGTSLTIQCQVDSQVTMMFWYRQQPGQSLTLIATANQGSEATYESGFVIDKFPISRPNLTFSTLTVSNMSPEDSSIYLCSVELWTGNEKLFFGSGTQLSVL.

The CDR3: CASSQFLSVRGYNSPLHF. The CDR3 bases are TGCGCCAGCAGCCAGTTCCTCTCGGTCAGGGGTTATAATTCACCCCTCCACTTT. This sequence joins TRBV4-1 and TRBJ1-6, with a weak D call TRBD1 (6 bases). Germline V gives CDR1 MGHRA, CDR2 YSYEKL. The V end was cut by 3 bases, the J end by 4 bases, with 19 bases between. CDR3 length: 18 amino acids.

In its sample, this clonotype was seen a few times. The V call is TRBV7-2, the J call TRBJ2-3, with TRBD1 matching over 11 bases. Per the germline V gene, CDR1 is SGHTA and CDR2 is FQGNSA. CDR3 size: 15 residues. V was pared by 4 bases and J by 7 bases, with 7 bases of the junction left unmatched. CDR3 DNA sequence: TGTGCCAGCAGCTCCGGGGGGACAGGGGGATATACGCAGTATTTT. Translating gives CASSSGGTGGYTQYF.

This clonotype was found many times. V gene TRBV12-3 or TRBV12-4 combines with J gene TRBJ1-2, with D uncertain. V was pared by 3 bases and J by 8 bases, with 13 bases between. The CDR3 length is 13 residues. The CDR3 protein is CASSFVRGSGYTF. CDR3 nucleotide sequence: TGTGCCAGCAGTTTTGTCCGGGGATCGGGCTACACCTTC.

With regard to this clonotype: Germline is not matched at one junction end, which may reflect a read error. The CDR3: CASSYKDSPNQPRHF. The CDR3 DNA sequence: TGCGCCAGCAGCTACAAGGACAGTCCCAATCAGCCCCGGCATTTT. The genes are TRBV5-4 and TRBJ1-5, with D possibly matching TRBD1 (6 bases). CDR3 length: 15 residues. Germline V lookup: CDR1 SGHNT, CDR2 YYREEE (reference sequence).

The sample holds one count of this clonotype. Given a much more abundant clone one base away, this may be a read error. CDR3 protein: CSVLAGRSVVKLFF. The CDR3 DNA reads as TGCAGCGTTTTGGCAGGGAGGTCTGTGGTAAAACTGTTTTTT. This chain uses TRBV29-1 with TRBJ1-4; the D gene is possibly TRBD1 (5 bases). Germline V gives CDR1 SQVTM, CDR2 ANQGSEA. Trimming removed 5 bases at V and 10 bases at J, with 20 bases between. This CDR3 spans 14 amino acids.

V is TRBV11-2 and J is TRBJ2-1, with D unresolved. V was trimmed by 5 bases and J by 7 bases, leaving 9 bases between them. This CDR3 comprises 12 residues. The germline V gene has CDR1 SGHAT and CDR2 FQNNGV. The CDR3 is CASSASTNEQFF. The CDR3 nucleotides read TGTGCCAGCAGCGCCTCGACAAATGAGCAGTTCTTC.

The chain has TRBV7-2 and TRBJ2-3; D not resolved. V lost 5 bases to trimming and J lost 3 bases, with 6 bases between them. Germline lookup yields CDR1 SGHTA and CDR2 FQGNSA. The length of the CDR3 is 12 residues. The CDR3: CASSVDTDTQYF. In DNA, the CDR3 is TGTGCCAGCAGCGTAGATACAGATACGCAGTATTTT. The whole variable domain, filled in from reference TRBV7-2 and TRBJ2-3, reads GAGVSQSPSNKVTEKGKDVELRCDPISGHTALYWYRQSLGQGLEFLIYFQGNSAPDKSGLPSDRFSAERTGGSVSTLTIQRTQQEDSAVYLCASSVDTDTQYFGPGTRLTVL.

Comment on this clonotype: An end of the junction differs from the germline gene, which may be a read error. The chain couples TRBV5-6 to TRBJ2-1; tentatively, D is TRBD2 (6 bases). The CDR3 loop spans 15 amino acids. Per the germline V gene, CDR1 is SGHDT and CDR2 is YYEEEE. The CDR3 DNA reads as TGTGTCAGCAGCTTGGTAGTAGCGGTTTACAATGAGCAGTTCTTC. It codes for CVSSLVVAVYNEQFF.

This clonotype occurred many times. The CDR3 spells CSVGDPNEKLFF. The CDR3, as DNA: TGCAGCGTTGGGGACCCTAATGAAAAACTGTTTTTT. J is TRBJ1-4 and V is TRBV29-1; tentatively, D is TRBD1 (5 bases). CDR1 SQVTM and CDR2 ANQGSEA come from the germline V gene. The CDR3 runs 12 residues. The V gene lost 4 bases and the J gene lost 3 bases, with 6 bases spanning the gap.

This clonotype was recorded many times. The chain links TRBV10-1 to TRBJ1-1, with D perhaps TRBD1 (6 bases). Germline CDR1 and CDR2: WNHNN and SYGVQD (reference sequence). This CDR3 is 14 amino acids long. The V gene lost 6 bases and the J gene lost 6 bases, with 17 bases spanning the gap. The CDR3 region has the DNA TGCGCCAGCAGCCAGGAGCAGGGGAATCCTGAAGCTTTCTTT. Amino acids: CASSQEQGNPEAFF.

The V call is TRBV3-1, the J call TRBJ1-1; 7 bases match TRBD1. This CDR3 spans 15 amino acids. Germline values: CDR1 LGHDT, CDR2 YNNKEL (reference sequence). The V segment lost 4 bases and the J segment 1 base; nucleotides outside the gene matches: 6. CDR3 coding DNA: TGTGCCAGCAGCCCCGGGACAGCCGCGAACACTGAAGCTTTCTTT. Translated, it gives CASSPGTAANTEAFF.

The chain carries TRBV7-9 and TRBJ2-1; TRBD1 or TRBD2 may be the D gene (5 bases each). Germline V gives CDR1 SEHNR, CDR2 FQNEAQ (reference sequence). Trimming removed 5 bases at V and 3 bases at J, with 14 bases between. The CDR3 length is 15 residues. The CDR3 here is CASSQGVGVYNEQFF. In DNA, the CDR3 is TGTGCCAGCAGCCAAGGTGTGGGGGTCTACAATGAGCAGTTCTTC.

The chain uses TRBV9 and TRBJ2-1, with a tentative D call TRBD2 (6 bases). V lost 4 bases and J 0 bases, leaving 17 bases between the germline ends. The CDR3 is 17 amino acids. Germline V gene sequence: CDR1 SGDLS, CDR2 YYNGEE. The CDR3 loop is CASSSPGTPSSYNEQFF. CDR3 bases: TGTGCCAGCAGCTCTCCCGGGACTCCGAGCTCCTACAATGAGCAGTTCTTC.

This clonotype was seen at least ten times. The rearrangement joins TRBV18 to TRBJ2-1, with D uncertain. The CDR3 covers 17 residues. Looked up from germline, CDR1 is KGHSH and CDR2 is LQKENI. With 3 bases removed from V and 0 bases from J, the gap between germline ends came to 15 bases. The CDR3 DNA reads TGTGCCAGCTCACCCGAGGCAGCTACCAACTCCTACAATGAGCAGTTCTTC. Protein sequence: CASSPEAATNSYNEQFF.

The CDR3, as DNA: TGCGCCAGCAGTGACACAGGCGAGGAAGAGACCCAGTACTTC. It specifies CASSDTGEEETQYF. This chain joins TRBV4-1 and TRBJ2-5; maybe TRBD1 (5 bases). The V gene lost 6 bases and the J gene lost 3 bases, with 14 bases spanning the gap. Germline CDR1 reads MGHRA; CDR2 reads YSYEKL. The CDR3 consists of 14 residues.

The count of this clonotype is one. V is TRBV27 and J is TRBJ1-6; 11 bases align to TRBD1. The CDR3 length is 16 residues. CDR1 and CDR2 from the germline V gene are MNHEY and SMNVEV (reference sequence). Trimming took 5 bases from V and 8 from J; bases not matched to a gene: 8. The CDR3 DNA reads TGTGCCAGCAGTCCCCAGGACAGGGGGCGGGATTCACCCCTCCACTTT. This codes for CASSPQDRGRDSPLHF.

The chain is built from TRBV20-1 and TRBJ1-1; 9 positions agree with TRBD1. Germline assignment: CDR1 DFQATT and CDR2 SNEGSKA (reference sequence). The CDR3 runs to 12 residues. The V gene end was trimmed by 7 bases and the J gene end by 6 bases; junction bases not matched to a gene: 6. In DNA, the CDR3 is TGCAGTGGACGTCGACAGGGGGCTGAAGCTTTCTTT. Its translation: CSGRRQGAEAFF.

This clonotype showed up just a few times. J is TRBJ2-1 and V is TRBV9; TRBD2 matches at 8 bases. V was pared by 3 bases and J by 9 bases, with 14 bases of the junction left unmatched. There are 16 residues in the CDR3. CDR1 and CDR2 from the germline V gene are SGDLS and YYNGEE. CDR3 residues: CASSAQVGLGAGEQFF. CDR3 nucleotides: TGTGCCAGCAGCGCGCAGGTGGGACTAGGGGCGGGTGAGCAGTTCTTC.

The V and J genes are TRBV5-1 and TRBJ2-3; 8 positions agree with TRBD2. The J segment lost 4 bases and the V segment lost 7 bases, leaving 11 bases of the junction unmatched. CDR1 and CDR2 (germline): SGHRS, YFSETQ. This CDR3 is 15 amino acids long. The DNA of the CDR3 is TGCGCCAGCTCACTCGGGGGGGCTCGTGCAGATACGCAGTATTTT. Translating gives CASSLGGARADTQYF.

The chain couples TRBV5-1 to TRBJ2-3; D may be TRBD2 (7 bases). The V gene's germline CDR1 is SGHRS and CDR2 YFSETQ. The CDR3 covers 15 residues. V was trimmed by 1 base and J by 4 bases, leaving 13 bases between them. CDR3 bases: TGCGCCAGCAGCTTGCAAGGGGGGGCTCCAGATACGCAGTATTTT. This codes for CASSLQGGAPDTQYF.

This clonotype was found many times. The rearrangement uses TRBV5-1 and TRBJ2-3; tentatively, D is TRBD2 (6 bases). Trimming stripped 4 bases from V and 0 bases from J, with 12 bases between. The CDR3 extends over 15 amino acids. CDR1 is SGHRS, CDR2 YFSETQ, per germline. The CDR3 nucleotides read TGCGCCAGCAGCCGGGACTGGCTCAGCACAGATACGCAGTATTTT. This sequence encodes CASSRDWLSTDTQYF.

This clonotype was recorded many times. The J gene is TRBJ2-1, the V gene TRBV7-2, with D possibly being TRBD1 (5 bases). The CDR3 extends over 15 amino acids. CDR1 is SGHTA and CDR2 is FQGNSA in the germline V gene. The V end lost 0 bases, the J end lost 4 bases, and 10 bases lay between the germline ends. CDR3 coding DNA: TGTGCCAGCAGCTTAGCGGGGCTCGGGTACAATGAGCAGTTCTTC. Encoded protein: CASSLAGLGYNEQFF.

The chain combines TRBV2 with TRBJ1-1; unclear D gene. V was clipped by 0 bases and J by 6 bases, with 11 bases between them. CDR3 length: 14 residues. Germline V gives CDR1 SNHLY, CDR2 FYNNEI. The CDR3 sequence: CASSEADGSPEAFF. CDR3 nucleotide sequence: TGTGCCAGCAGTGAAGCTGACGGGAGCCCTGAAGCTTTCTTT. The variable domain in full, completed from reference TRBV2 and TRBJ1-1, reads EPEVTQTPSHQVTQMGQEVILRCVPISNHLYFYWYRQILGQKVEFLVSFYNNEISEKSEIFDDQFSVERPDGSNFTLKIRSTKLEDSAMYFCASSEADGSPEAFFGQGTRLTVV.

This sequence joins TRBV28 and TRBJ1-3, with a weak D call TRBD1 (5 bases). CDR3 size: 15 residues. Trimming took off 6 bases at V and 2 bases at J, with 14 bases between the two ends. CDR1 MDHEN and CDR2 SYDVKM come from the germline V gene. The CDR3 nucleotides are TGTGCCAGCAGCTCTCCCTGGGGGGCTGGAAACACCATATATTTT. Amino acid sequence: CASSSPWGAGNTIYF.

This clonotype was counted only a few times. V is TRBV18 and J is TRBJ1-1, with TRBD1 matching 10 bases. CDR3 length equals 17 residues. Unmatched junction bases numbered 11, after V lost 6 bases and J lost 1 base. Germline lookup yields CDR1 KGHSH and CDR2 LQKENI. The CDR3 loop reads CASSGQGMGERNTEAFF. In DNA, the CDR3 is TGTGCCAGCTCGGGACAGGGGATGGGGGAAAGGAACACTGAAGCTTTCTTT.